The clone carrying this T cell receptor delta chain was observed many times. The antigen remains unidentified. Gammadelta T cells were flow-sorted from PBMC into Vgamma9/Vdelta2+ and Vdelta2-negative populations for bulk analysis. The CDR3 is 35 amino acids. The germline V and J ends were trimmed by 3 bases and 0 bases, with 65 bases remaining between them. The germline V gene encodes CDR1 GEAIGNYY and CDR2 EKD. TCRdb re-identified clones in the multiplex PCR reads via CATT. The sample holds under 60,000 delta-chain clones, roughly 1.6% seen once. This specimen comes from a study of γδ T cells in repeated Plasmodium falciparum infection. On the study more broadly: Donors had four controlled P. falciparum NF54 infections over approximately 600 days. Sampling occurred at baseline, pre-infection for selected infections, and 21 days post-infection.

Notes on the study in general: Vgamma9/Vdelta2+ T cells showed a stable polyclonal repertoire with shared TCRgamma sequences. Vdelta2-negative gammadelta repertoires appeared less diverse and less shared in Malian than Australian children.

The sample was gamma-delta T cells from blood. This clonotype was sampled from a pool of human donors (malaria-infected and uninfected, not separated). J is TRDJ3 and V is TRDV2; TRDD3 is a possible D gene (6 bases). The DNA of the CDR3 is TGTGCCTGTGACCCCCCGCGGTTGTGCCACGGCAAAGAATACACCTTGGCCAGGATTCTGGGGATTCAATCCATTAGCTCCTGGGACACCCGACAGATGTTTTTC. Translated, it gives CACDPPRLCHGKEYTLARILGIQSISSWDTRQMFF.